The sequence of this T cell receptor (beta chain) was determined in a study of T-cell reconstitution after alpha-beta-depleted transplantation in children. General observations from the study: One year after transplant, T-cell counts and diversity came mostly from newly produced T cells. Reported findings indicate that, about two months after transplant, alpha-beta T cells came from several hundred expanded clones, which were derived from non-depleted graft cells. Recipient T cells and thymic progenitors that survived gave rise to the high TCRbeta diversity observed at day 60 in some patients.

About this clonotype: The antigen remains unidentified.

TCRbeta library construction was performed incorporating unique molecular identifiers. TCRdb reanalysed the PCR reads using MiXCR and keeps one entry per CDR3 protein. In the table there are 780,000 or so distinct CDR3 sequences, about 15% of which are singletons. Sequencing was performed on PBMCs, mostly from graft donor cells, taken 360 days after TCRalphabeta/CD19-depleted stem cell transplant. The clonotype comes from a male patient between 10 and 17 years old who had a stem cell transplant for acute lymphoblastic leukemia, so the T cells may come from the graft donor.

The CDR3 loop is CSASAGRREPGQYF. For the CDR3, the DNA is TGCAGTGCTAGTGCGGGAAGACGGGAGCCAGGGCAGTACTTC. The chain is built from TRBV20-1 and TRBJ2-7, with D tentatively TRBD2 (6 bases). Looked up from germline, CDR1 is DFQATT and CDR2 is SNEGSKA (reference sequence). The CDR3 sequence is 14 residues long. The ends were cut back, 3 bases at V and 9 bases at J, with 21 bases in the middle.